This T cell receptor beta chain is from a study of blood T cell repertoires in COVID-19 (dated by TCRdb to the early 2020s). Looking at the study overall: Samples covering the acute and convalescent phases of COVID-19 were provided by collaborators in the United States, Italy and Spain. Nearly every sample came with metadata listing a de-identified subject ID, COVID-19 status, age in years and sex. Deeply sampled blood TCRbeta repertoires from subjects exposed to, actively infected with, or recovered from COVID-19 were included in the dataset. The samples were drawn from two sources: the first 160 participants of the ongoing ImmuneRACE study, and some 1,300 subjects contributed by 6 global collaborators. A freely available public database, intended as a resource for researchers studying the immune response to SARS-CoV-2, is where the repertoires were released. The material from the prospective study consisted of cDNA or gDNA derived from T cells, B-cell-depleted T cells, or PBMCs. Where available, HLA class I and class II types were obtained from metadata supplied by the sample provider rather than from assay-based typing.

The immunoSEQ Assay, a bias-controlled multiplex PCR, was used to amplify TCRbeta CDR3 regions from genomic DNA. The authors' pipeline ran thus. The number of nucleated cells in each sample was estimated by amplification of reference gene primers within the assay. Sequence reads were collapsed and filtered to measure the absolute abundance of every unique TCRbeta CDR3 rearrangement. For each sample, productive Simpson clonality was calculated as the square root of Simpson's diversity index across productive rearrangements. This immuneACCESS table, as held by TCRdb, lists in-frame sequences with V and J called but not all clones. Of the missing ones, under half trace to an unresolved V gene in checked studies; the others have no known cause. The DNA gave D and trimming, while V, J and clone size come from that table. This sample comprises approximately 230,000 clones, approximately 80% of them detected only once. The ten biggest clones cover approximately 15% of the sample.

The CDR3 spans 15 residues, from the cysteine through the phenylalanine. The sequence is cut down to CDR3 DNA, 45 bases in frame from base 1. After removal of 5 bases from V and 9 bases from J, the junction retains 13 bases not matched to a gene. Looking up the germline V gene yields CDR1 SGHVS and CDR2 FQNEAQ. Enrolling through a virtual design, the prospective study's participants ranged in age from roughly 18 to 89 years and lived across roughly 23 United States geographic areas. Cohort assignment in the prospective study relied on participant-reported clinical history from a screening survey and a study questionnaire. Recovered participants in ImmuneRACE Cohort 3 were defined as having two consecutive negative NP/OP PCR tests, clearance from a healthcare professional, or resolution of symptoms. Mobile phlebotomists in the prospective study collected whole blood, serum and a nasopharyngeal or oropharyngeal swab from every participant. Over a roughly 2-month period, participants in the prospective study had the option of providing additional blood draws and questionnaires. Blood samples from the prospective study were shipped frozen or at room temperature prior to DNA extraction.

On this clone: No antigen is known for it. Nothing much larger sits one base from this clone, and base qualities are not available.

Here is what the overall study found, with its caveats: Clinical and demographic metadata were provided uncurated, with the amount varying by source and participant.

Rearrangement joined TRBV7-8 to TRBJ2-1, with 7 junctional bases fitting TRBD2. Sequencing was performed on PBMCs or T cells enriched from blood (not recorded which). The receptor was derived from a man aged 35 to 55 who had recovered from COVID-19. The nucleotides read TGTGCCAGCAGCGGTCTTGCGGGCGGCGGGAGTGAGCAGTTCTTC. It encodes CASSGLAGGGSEQFF.